These 22 T cell receptor beta chains share one sample of origin, sequenced in a study of blood T cell repertoires in COVID-19. TCRdb keeps only in-frame clones here, not all; method: immunoSEQ multiplex PCR. The sample lists 140,000 to 150,000 clones, roughly 88% occurring once. What was sequenced was PBMCs or T cells enriched from blood (not recorded which). These TCRs come from a woman in her twenties or thirties with acute COVID-19.

The CDR3 loop is CASSQRTSGSEQFF. CDR3 coding DNA: TGTGCCAGCAGCCAGCGGACTAGCGGTAGTGAGCAGTTCTTC. The chain uses TRBV3-1 (or the pseudogene TRBV3-2) and TRBJ2-1, with 10 bases identical to TRBD2. The CDR3 consists of 14 residues. Per germline, CDR1 LGHDT and CDR2 YNNKEL (reference sequence). V lost 3 bases, J lost 9 bases, and 5 bases stayed unmatched.

The chain combines TRBV28 with TRBJ2-6; D gene ambiguous. The length of the CDR3 is 17 residues. Per germline, CDR1 MDHEN and CDR2 SYDVKM. Between the trimmed V and J ends, which lost 5 bases and 2 bases, there was a span of 16 bases. The CDR3: CASSPNLGQAGANVLTF. As DNA, the CDR3 is TGTGCCAGCAGTCCCAACCTCGGCCAGGCTGGGGCCAACGTCCTGACTTTC.

The CDR3 nucleotides are TGTGCCTGGAGCCTAGGGGGCCCCGGGGAGCTGTTTTTT. Amino acids: CAWSLGGPGELFF. The J gene is TRBJ2-2, the V gene TRBV30, with TRBD1 identical over 7 bases. From germline, CDR1 is GTSNPN and CDR2 SVGIG (reference sequence). The CDR3 length is 13 residues. J lost 6 bases, V lost 3 bases, and 4 bases had no gene match.

The rearrangement links TRBV18 to TRBJ2-5; 11 bases match TRBD2. The CDR3 is 18 amino acids. V shed 0 bases, J shed 2 bases, and the junction held 8 bases outside the gene matches. CDR1 is KGHSH and CDR2 is LQKENI in the germline V gene. The CDR3 DNA reads TGTGCCAGCTCACCACCATTAGGGACTAGCGGATTGCAAGAGACCCAGTACTTC. Residues: CASSPPLGTSGLQETQYF.

V and J are TRBV27 and TRBJ1-6, with 8 bases matching TRBD1. The trim removed 5 bases at V and 10 bases at J, leaving 10 bases unmatched. CDR1 and CDR2 from the germline V gene are MNHEY and SMNVEV (reference sequence). CDR3 length: 15 amino acids. The CDR3 sequence is CASSPMGQAQSPLHF. CDR3 DNA sequence: TGTGCCAGCAGTCCGATGGGACAGGCGCAATCACCCCTCCACTTT.

The CDR3 DNA reads TGTGCCAGCAGTCTCCAACAGTTTAACTATGGCTACACCTTC. Amino acid sequence: CASSLQQFNYGYTF. The chain uses TRBV28 and TRBJ1-2; no clear D. V lost 5 bases to trimming and J lost 1 base, with 11 bases between them. CDR1 MDHEN and CDR2 SYDVKM come from the germline V gene. CDR3 size: 14 residues.

V is TRBV6-2 or TRBV6-3 and J is TRBJ1-5; no firm D call. Looked up from germline, CDR1 is MNHEY and CDR2 is SVGEGT. The ends were cut back, 5 bases at V and 2 bases at J, with 13 bases in the middle. The CDR3 loop spans 15 amino acids. CDR3 protein: CASSPRFQGNQPQHF. The CDR3 DNA reads as TGTGCCAGCAGTCCCAGGTTCCAGGGCAATCAGCCCCAGCATTTT.

The CDR3 coding sequence is TGTGCCAGCAGTCAATCAGGTTTTCGTCAGCCCCAGCATTTT. Amino acids: CASSQSGFRQPQHF. The genes are TRBV2 and TRBJ1-5; D is ambiguous. The length of the CDR3 is 14 residues. The germline V gene has CDR1 SNHLY and CDR2 FYNNEI. The V end was cut by 5 bases, the J end by 6 bases, with 14 bases between. Filled out from reference TRBV2 and TRBJ1-5, the complete variable domain reads EPEVTQTPSHQVTQMGQEVILRCVPISNHLYFYWYRQILGQKVEFLVSFYNNEISEKSEIFDDQFSVERPDGSNFTLKIRSTKLEDSAMYFCASSQSGFRQPQHFGDGTRLSIL.

This chain links TRBV30 with TRBJ2-3; 7 bases are shared with TRBD1. This CDR3 region has 16 residues. Losses at the gene ends were 0 bases for V and 0 bases for J; bases not matched to a gene: 6. Per the germline V gene, CDR1 is GTSNPN and CDR2 is SVGIG (reference sequence). CDR3 nucleotides: TGTGCCTGGAGTGTAGGGTGGACAGGCAGCACAGATACGCAGTATTTT. Translated, it gives CAWSVGWTGSTDTQYF. The variable domain in full, with the rest retrieved from reference TRBV30 and TRBJ2-3, is SQTIHQWPATLVQPVGSPLSLECTVEGTSNPNLYWYRQAAGRGLQLLFYSVGIGQISSEVPQNLSASRPQDRQFILSSKKLLLSDSGFYLCAWSVGWTGSTDTQYFGPGTRLTVL.

CDR3 coding DNA: TGTGCCAGCAGAGGGACAGTTCCTAACTACGAGCAGTACTTC. This sequence encodes CASRGTVPNYEQYF. The V call is TRBV28, the J call TRBJ2-7, with TRBD1 identical over 7 bases. V lost 6 bases and J lost 3; bases outside the gene matches: 8. Germline assignment: CDR1 MDHEN and CDR2 SYDVKM. The CDR3 consists of 14 residues.

This clone was observed once. The CDR3 coding sequence is TGTGCCAGCAGTATTCAATCGGGGATTTACGAGCAGTACTTC. It yields the protein CASSIQSGIYEQYF. The chain joins TRBV6-5 to TRBJ2-7; possibly TRBD2 for D (5 bases). The CDR3 runs 14 residues. Germline-derived CDR1 and CDR2 are MNHEY and SVGAGI. Trimming took 5 bases from V and 4 from J, leaving 15 bases between them.

This clone has just a few counts. The chain is built from TRBV15 and TRBJ1-5; D ambiguous. The germline V gene encodes CDR1 LNHNV and CDR2 YYDKDF (reference sequence). V lost 3 bases and J lost 8, with 11 bases in between. This CDR3 has 13 residues. The CDR3 bases are TGTGCCACCAGCAGTGGACCCGGGGAGCCCCAGCATTTT. Its translation: CATSSGPGEPQHF.

The rearrangement joins TRBV7-9 to TRBJ2-5; the match to TRBD2 covers 11 bases. The germline V gene encodes CDR1 SEHNR and CDR2 FQNEAQ (reference sequence). The length of the CDR3 is 15 residues. The ends lost 3 bases at V and 4 bases at J; junction bases unmatched: 4. As DNA, the CDR3 is TGTGCCAGCAGCTTGTATAGCGGGAGGGGAGAGACCCAGTACTTC. Encoded protein: CASSLYSGRGETQYF.

The chain uses TRBV9 and TRBJ2-7, with D unresolved. Per the germline V gene, CDR1 is SGDLS and CDR2 is YYNGEE. The CDR3 extends over 13 amino acids. V was clipped by 0 bases and J by 7 bases, with 11 bases between them. CDR3 protein: CASSVEVREEQYF. CDR3 bases: TGTGCCAGCAGCGTAGAAGTTAGAGAGGAGCAGTACTTC.

The rearrangement links TRBV6-4 to TRBJ2-7, with D perhaps matching TRBD1 (6 bases). Trimming stripped 0 bases from V and 0 bases from J, with 21 bases between. This CDR3 region has 19 residues. Germline lookup yields CDR1 MRHNA and CDR2 SNTAGT. CDR3 in amino acids: CASSDSSDSLNLSSYEQYF. CDR3 bases: TGTGCCAGCAGTGACTCATCGGACAGTTTGAACCTTAGCTCCTACGAGCAGTACTTC.

The chain has TRBV28 and TRBJ1-3; 8 nucleotides align to TRBD1. Germline V gene data show CDR1 as MDHEN and CDR2 as SYDVKM. This CDR3 spans 13 amino acids. V gave up 5 bases and J gave up 6 bases; unmatched junction bases: 3. The CDR3 sequence is CASSPQGANTIYF. The CDR3 nucleotides are TGTGCCAGCAGTCCGCAGGGGGCAAACACCATATATTTT.

The gene calls are TRBV19 and TRBJ1-1; 8 bases are shared with TRBD1. The trim removed 7 bases at V and 4 bases at J, leaving 8 bases unmatched. The CDR3 spans 14 residues. Germline V gene data show CDR1 as LNHDA and CDR2 as SQIVND (reference sequence). This CDR3 is CASIPGGRGTEAFF. The CDR3 region has the DNA TGTGCCAGTATCCCAGGGGGCAGGGGCACTGAAGCTTTCTTT.

This chain uses TRBV18 with TRBJ1-1; TRBD1 might be the D (5 bases). Per the germline V gene, CDR1 is KGHSH and CDR2 is LQKENI. This CDR3 contains 14 residues. Trimming shortened V by 5 bases and J by 0 bases, and 10 bases separated the two germline ends. The CDR3 sequence is CASSYAGLNTEAFF. Here the CDR3 DNA reads TGTGCCAGCTCATATGCAGGGTTGAACACTGAAGCTTTCTTT.

The chain combines TRBV5-1 with TRBJ2-1; 10 bases align to TRBD1. The CDR3 contains 13 residues. The V gene end was trimmed by 4 bases and the J gene end by 9 bases; junction bases not matched to a gene: 4. Germline V gives CDR1 SGHRS, CDR2 YFSETQ. CDR3 in amino acids: CASSATGGSEQFF. In DNA, the CDR3 is TGCGCCAGCAGCGCGACAGGGGGCAGTGAGCAGTTCTTC.

The chain uses TRBV4-1 and TRBJ1-2; D perhaps matches TRBD1 (6 bases). The CDR3 loop spans 15 amino acids. V shed 0 bases and J shed 5 bases, with 13 bases lying between them. Germline CDR1 MGHRA, CDR2 YSYEKL. CDR3 protein: CASSQDRGALYGYTF. CDR3 bases: TGCGCCAGCAGCCAAGATCGGGGGGCGCTTTATGGCTACACCTTC.

The count of this clone is one. This rearrangement joins TRBV7-2 to TRBJ1-1, with D possibly being TRBD1 (6 bases). The CDR3 length is 17 residues. Per the germline V gene, CDR1 is SGHTA and CDR2 is FQGNSA. V dropped 1 base and J dropped 3 bases, with 18 bases sitting between them. The CDR3 nucleotides read TGTGCCAGCAGCTTAGTTTGGGAACAGGGTGGGTACACTGAAGCTTTCTTT. Its protein product is CASSLVWEQGGYTEAFF.

On this clone: Other DNA variants within this sample encode the same CDR3. The chain recombines TRBV28 with TRBJ1-1; D gene ambiguous. The CDR3 contains 13 residues. The V and J ends lost 5 bases and 2 bases respectively, with 9 bases between them. Germline V CDR1 and CDR2: MDHEN, SYDVKM. CDR3 in DNA: TGTGCCAGCAGTCCGACGGGAAACACTGAAGCTTTCTTT. Its protein product is CASSPTGNTEAFF.